These 10 T cell receptor beta chains came from one sample sequenced in a study of tissue T cells after allogeneic stem cell transplantation. Time point noted: mouse harvest day 7 after allogeneic transplant. Mouse grafts combined 10^7 T-cell-depleted bone marrow cells with 10^6 splenic CD5+ T cells. The assay was immunoSEQ multiplex PCR, and TCRdb's table has in-frame clones only and misses some. The sample includes approximately 11,000 clones, about two fifths of them seen just once. Sequencing was carried out using skin. The receptors derive from a female BALB/c mouse given C57BL/6 T cells with graft-versus-host disease after an allogeneic hematopoietic cell transplant.

This clone has only a few counts. Gene labels here are mouse ones. From the germline J gene comes the end of the CDR3, since the read stops 1 residue before it. The J gene is TRBJ2-5, the V gene TRBV5; 8 nucleotides match TRBD2. The ends lost 4 bases at V and 5 bases at J; junction bases unmatched: 11. This CDR3 has 16 residues. Germline values: CDR1 LGHNA, CDR2 YNLKQL (reference sequence). The CDR3 protein is CASSPKTGDHGDTQYF. The CDR3 DNA, read in part, is TGTGCCAGCAGCCCCAAGACTGGGGACCACGGAGACACCCAGTAC.

For this clone: The gene symbols are mouse symbols. Coverage ceases 1 residue before the CDR3 finishes, and the germline J gene fills in the end. V is TRBV1 and J is TRBJ2-3; 8 bases are a match to TRBD2. Losses at the gene ends were 3 bases for V and 1 base for J; bases not matched to a gene: 3. Germline V CDR1 and CDR2: NSQYPW, LRSPGD (reference sequence). The CDR3 has 15 residues. CDR3 DNA, as far as it was read: TGCACCTGCAGTGCGGGGGGGCTGGGTGCAGAAACGCTGTAT. Translation gives CTCSAGGLGAETLY. The complete CDR3 protein is CTCSAGGLGAETLYF. Full variable domain (rest looked up from reference TRBV1 and TRBJ2-3): VTLLEQNPRWRLVPRGQAVNLRCILKNSQYPWMSWYQQDLQKQLQWLFTLRSPGDKEVKSLPGADYLATRVTDTELRLQVANMSQGRTLYCTCSAGGLGAETLYFGSGTRLTVL.

Concerning this clone itself: The gene symbols are mouse symbols. The read gets to within 1 residue of the CDR3 end, and the germline J gene fills in the rest. This rearrangement joins TRBV14 to TRBJ1-2; D gene ambiguous. V lost 1 base, J lost 2 bases, and 9 bases lay in between. CDR3 size: 14 residues. Germline CDR1 and CDR2: SGHDT and FRDEAV. The CDR3 region is CASSFKGINSDYTF. The sequenced CDR3 bases are TGTGCCAGCAGTTTCAAGGGAATTAACTCCGACTACACC.

This clone was seen more than once but under ten times. Each gene name is a mouse one. The CDR3 goes on 1 residue after the read ends, and that part is filled in from the germline J gene. The V call is TRBV15, the J call TRBJ1-2; 8 nucleotides align to TRBD1. The CDR3 totals 15 residues. The junction had 2 bases not matched to a gene; V was cut back by 2 bases and J by 0 bases. Germline V gives CDR1 SGHND, CDR2 FRSKSL. The CDR3 spells CASSLQGAPNSDYTF. CDR3 DNA (partial): TGTGCCAGCAGTTTACAGGGGGCCCCAAACTCCGACTACACC.

For this clone: All gene names here are mouse names. The CDR3 extends 1 residue past the end of the read, so its final part is completed from the germline J gene. This sequence joins TRBV3 and TRBJ2-7, with TRBD2 matching 9 bases. The CDR3 runs to 14 residues. Germline-derived CDR1 and CDR2 are SNHLY and FYNGKV (reference sequence). With V trimmed by 5 bases and J by 4 bases, 6 bases remained unmatched. CDR3 DNA, as far as it was read: TGTGCCAGCAGCCATCCGGGACTGGGATATGAACAGTAC. The encoded protein is CASSHPGLGYEQY. In full, the CDR3 reads CASSHPGLGYEQYF.

This clone has only a few counts. Gene names denote mouse genes. The read terminates 1 residue before the CDR3 end, so the remaining end is supplied by the germline J gene. The chain couples TRBV4 to TRBJ2-5; 11 bases are a match to TRBD2. CDR3 length equals 17 residues. Germline V gives CDR1 LGHDT, CDR2 YNNKQL (reference sequence). The V gene end was trimmed by 5 bases and the J gene end by 0 bases; junction bases not matched to a gene: 7. The covered CDR3 bases are TGTGCCAGCAGCCTCGGGACTGGGGGATTTAACCAAGACACCCAGTAC. Protein: CASSLGTGGFNQDTQY. The CDR3 as a whole reads CASSLGTGGFNQDTQYF.

Regarding this clone: A much larger clone lies one base from this, so it may be a read error. Gene names are the mouse ones. The observed sequence ends 1 residue before the CDR3 terminus, with the missing tail filled in from the germline J gene. The chain is built from TRBV26 and TRBJ1-1, with TRBD1 as a possible D gene (6 bases). The V end lost 4 bases, the J end lost 1 base, and 7 bases lay between the germline ends. CDR3 size: 13 residues. Germline V gene lookup returns CDR1 KGHPV and CDR2 FQNQEV (reference sequence). Partial CDR3 DNA: TGTGCCAGCAGTCGGGGACAAAACACAGAAGTCTTC. It specifies CASSRGQNTEVF. The full-length CDR3 reads as CASSRGQNTEVFF. The whole variable domain, filled in from reference TRBV26 and TRBJ1-1, reads NSKVIQTPRYLVKGQGQKAKMRCIPEKGHPVVFWYQQNKNNEFKFLINFQNQEVLQQIDMTEKRFSAECPSNSPCSLEIQSSEAGDSALYLCASSRGQNTEVFFGKGTRLTVV.

There are a few counts of this clone. Mouse gene names and germline throughout. The read comes to an end 1 residue before the CDR3 does, leaving the germline J gene to fill in the end. V and J are TRBV3 and TRBJ1-3; a weak D match, TRBD1 (5 bases). V gave up 5 bases and J gave up 2 bases, with 7 bases separating them. CDR3 length: 13 residues. Germline assignment: CDR1 SNHLY and CDR2 FYNGKV (reference sequence). The part of the CDR3 DNA that was read is TGTGCCAGCAGCCTGGGACCTGGAAATACGCTCTAT. It specifies CASSLGPGNTLY. The full CDR3 protein reads CASSLGPGNTLYF.

To note about this clone: The listed genes are named as in mouse. The read finishes 1 residue shy of the CDR3 end, and the germline J gene is used to complete it. J is TRBJ2-7 and V is TRBV26; the D gene is possibly TRBD1 (5 bases). Germline values: CDR1 KGHPV, CDR2 FQNQEV (reference sequence). The germline V and J ends were trimmed by 2 bases and 6 bases, with 11 bases remaining between them. The CDR3 spans 13 residues. Partial CDR3 DNA: TGTGCCAGCAGTCTGATTGACAGACGTGAACAGTAC. Its translation: CASSLIDRREQY. The entire CDR3 reads CASSLIDRREQYF.

A single count supports this clone. Mouse names are used for the genes. Read sequence stops 1 residue before the CDR3 end, and the germline J gene provides the missing end. The gene calls are TRBV12-2 and TRBJ1-2; D gene unclear. CDR3 length: 12 amino acids. CDR1 is SGHLS, CDR2 HYDKME, per germline. V was trimmed by 0 bases and J by 4 bases, leaving 5 bases between them. CDR3 region: CASSLPGSDYTF. Partial CDR3 DNA: TGTGCCAGCTCTCTCCCAGGCTCCGACTACACC.